This is a list of T cell receptor beta chains from one sample in a study of OX40 agonist ivuxolimab in advanced cancers. Here immunoSEQ multiplex PCR was the method, and the copy in TCRdb shows in-frame clones only, minus some. The sample lists nearly 50,000 clones; around 86% were seen once. Sample: CD4+ or CD8+ T cells sorted from blood, taken in a trial of the OX40 agonist ivuxolimab. These TCRs come from an adult with an advanced solid tumor such as melanoma, head and neck, liver or kidney cancer. Each CDR3 is given with its conserved first and last residue. A D gene is named only where the DNA matches it firmly. The size field is filled for only some rows; it gives once, few, many or a size class.

>TRBJ2-2|TRBD1|NA|TRBV18
CASSPMPRDRSNTGELFF
TGTGCCAGCTCACCGATGCCCCGGGACAGGTCGAACACCGGGGAGCTGTTTTTT
>TRBJ1-1|NA|NA|TRBV5-5
CASSATTGTAITEAFF
TGTGCCAGCAGCGCAACCACAGGAACGGCTATCACTGAAGCTTTCTTT
>TRBJ2-7|TRBD2|NA|TRBV5-1
CASSDGLAGGTIDEQYF
TGCGCCAGCAGCGACGGACTAGCGGGGGGCACGATCGACGAGCAGTACTTC
>TRBJ2-5|NA|once|TRBV5-1
CASSFSGETQYF
TGCGCCAGCAGCTTTTCCGGGGAGACCCAGTACTTC
>TRBJ1-4|NA|few|TRBV19
CASSVGGTFAANEKLFF
TGTGCCAGTAGTGTGGGTGGAACATTCGCGGCTAATGAAAAACTGTTTTTT
>TRBJ1-1|NA|NA|TRBV4-1
CASSQRLTDSYGDTEAFF
TGCGCCAGCAGCCAACGTTTGACGGACTCGTACGGGGACACTGAAGCTTTCTTT
>TRBJ1-1|NA|NA|TRBV14
CASSQANIKTEAFF
TGTGCCAGCAGCCAAGCCAATATAAAAACCGAAGCTTTCTTT
>TRBJ1-5|NA|NA|TRBV6-1
CASSERAGYSNQPQHF
TGTGCCAGCAGTGAAAGGGCAGGCTATAGCAATCAGCCCCAGCATTTT
>TRBJ2-5|TRBD1|once|TRBV19
CATSAGTGVETQYF
TGTGCCACCTCAGCCGGGACAGGGGTAGAGACCCAGTACTTC
>TRBJ1-2|TRBD1|NA|TRBV28
CASSSGQGGGYTF
TGTGCCAGCAGTTCCGGACAGGGCGGGGGCTACACCTTC
>TRBJ2-3|NA|NA|TRBV29-1
CSVEDLAGFTDTQYF
TGCAGCGTTGAAGATCTTGCAGGTTTCACAGATACGCAGTATTTT
>TRBJ2-1|NA|few|TRBV5-6
CASSLGQFYNEQFF
TGTGCCAGCAGCTTGGGACAGTTTTACAATGAGCAGTTCTTC
>TRBJ2-3|NA|NA|TRBV11-2
CASSLDGSRTDTQYF
TGTGCCAGCAGCTTAGATGGATCTCGCACAGATACGCAGTATTTT
>TRBJ1-5|NA|once|TRBV4-2
CASSQDLGAGQPQHF
TGTGCCAGCAGCCAAGATCTTGGGGCGGGACAGCCCCAGCATTTT
>TRBJ1-2|NA|NA|TRBV5-1
CASSLDLGDGYTF
TGCGCCAGCAGCTTGGATCTGGGTGACGGCTACACCTTC
>TRBJ1-5|NA|NA|TRBV19
CASSIGDSRANQPQHF
TGTGCCAGTAGTATTGGAGACTCACGGGCAAATCAGCCCCAGCATTTT
>TRBJ2-6|NA|NA|TRBV15
CATSGLDSSGANVLTF
TGTGCCACCAGCGGTCTAGACTCCTCTGGGGCCAACGTCCTGACTTTC
>TRBJ2-1|TRBD2|NA|TRBV6-5
CASRLAGGSYNEQFF
TGTGCCAGCAGACTAGCGGGGGGTTCCTACAATGAGCAGTTCTTC
>TRBJ1-5|TRBD1|NA|TRBV11-2
CASSLTGSNNQPQHF
TGTGCCAGCAGCTTGACAGGGTCTAACAATCAGCCCCAGCATTTT
>TRBJ2-7|NA|NA|TRBV15
CATSRERGYEQYF
TGTGCCACCAGCAGAGAAAGGGGGTACGAGCAGTACTTC
>TRBJ2-5|NA|NA|TRBV6-5
CASSYSPQETQYF
TGTGCCAGCAGTTACTCGCCTCAGGAGACCCAGTACTTC
>TRBJ2-7|TRBD2|NA|TRBV10-2
CASRGTSGISYEQYF
TGCGCCAGCAGGGGGACTAGCGGGATTTCCTACGAGCAGTACTTC
>TRBJ2-3|NA|few|TRBV18
CASSLKVADTQYF
TGTGCCAGCTCACTAAAGGTAGCGGATACGCAGTATTTT
>TRBJ2-6|NA|NA|TRBV5-1
CASTAQESGANVLTF
TGCGCCAGCACCGCCCAAGAGTCTGGGGCCAACGTCCTGACTTTC
>TRBJ2-1|TRBD2|NA|TRBV11-2
CASSLDGLAIYQSYNEQFF
TGTGCCAGCAGCTTAGATGGACTAGCGATATACCAATCCTACAATGAGCAGTTCTTC
>TRBJ1-6|NA|NA|TRBV5-1
CASSLGEASSYNSPLHF
TGCGCCAGCAGCTTGGGGGAAGCTAGCTCCTATAATTCACCCCTCCACTTT
>TRBJ1-4|TRBD1|NA|TRBV29-1
CSVADRVNEKLFF
TGCAGCGTCGCTGACAGGGTTAATGAAAAACTGTTTTTT
>TRBJ1-6|NA|NA|TRBV25-1
CASSVLRNSPLHF
TGTGCCAGCAGTGTACTGAGGAATTCACCCCTCCACTTT
>TRBJ1-1|NA|NA|TRBV6-5
CASSYRGGAAFF
TGTGCCAGCAGTTACCGTGGGGGCGCAGCTTTCTTT
>TRBJ1-2|NA|NA|TRBV7-9
CASSLRPRNYGYTF
TGTGCCAGCAGCTTAAGGCCAAGGAACTATGGCTACACCTTC
>TRBJ1-4|TRBD1|NA|TRBV4-2
CASSQDQGAWYEKLFF
TGTGCCAGCAGCCAAGATCAGGGGGCATGGTATGAAAAACTGTTTTTT
>TRBJ2-7|NA|NA|TRBV4-1
CASSRSVSAYEQYF
TGCGCCAGCAGCCGGAGCGTCTCAGCCTACGAGCAGTACTTC
>TRBJ2-1|NA|NA|TRBV12-5
CASGGEGSYNEQFF
TGTGCTAGTGGGGGCGAGGGCTCCTACAATGAGCAGTTCTTC
>TRBJ2-5|TRBD1|NA|TRBV12-5
CASGSGGAPRETQYF
TGTGCTAGTGGCTCAGGGGGCGCCCCTCGAGAGACCCAGTACTTC
>TRBJ2-2|TRBD1|NA|TRBV6-6
CASSWQGAAGELFF
TGTGCCAGCAGTTGGCAGGGGGCGGCCGGGGAGCTGTTTTTT
>TRBJ1-1|TRBD1|once|TRBV6-1
CASNPDRSLGAFF
TGTGCCAGCAACCCGGACAGGTCCTTGGGAGCTTTCTTT
>TRBJ1-4|NA|few|TRBV5-5
CASSLLTNEKLFF
TGTGCCAGCAGCCTTCTTACTAATGAAAAACTGTTTTTT
>TRBJ2-7|NA|NA|TRBV5-6
CASNDDYEQYF
TGTGCCAGCAACGATGACTACGAGCAGTACTTC
>TRBJ2-2|NA|NA|TRBV2
CASSGNRANTGELFF
TGTGCCAGCAGTGGAAACAGGGCGAACACCGGGGAGCTGTTTTTT
>TRBJ2-1|NA|NA|TRBV28
CASSFGANRQFF
TGTGCCAGCAGTTTCGGGGCCAACCGGCAGTTCTTC
>TRBJ1-5|NA|NA|TRBV19
CASKVGAANSNQPQHF
TGTGCCAGTAAGGTCGGGGCGGCAAACAGCAATCAGCCCCAGCATTTT
>TRBJ1-5|TRBD1|NA|TRBV7-2
CASSAGQGAYQPQHF
TGTGCCAGCAGCGCCGGACAGGGGGCTTATCAGCCCCAGCATTTT
>TRBJ2-7|TRBD1|NA|TRBV10-2
CASTPGGYEQYF
TGCGCCAGCACCCCAGGGGGATACGAGCAGTACTTC
>TRBJ2-1|TRBD1|NA|TRBV30
CAWSVGTGYNEQFF
TGTGCCTGGAGTGTTGGGACAGGGTACAATGAGCAGTTCTTC
>TRBJ1-4|NA|NA|TRBV7-9
CASSRFGEGEKLFF
TGTGCCAGCAGCCGGTTTGGCGAGGGTGAAAAACTGTTTTTT
>TRBJ2-1|TRBD2|NA|TRBV9
CASSVSAGTSGGASYNEQFF
TGTGCCAGCAGCGTATCCGCCGGGACTAGCGGGGGGGCCTCCTACAATGAGCAGTTCTTC
>TRBJ1-6|TRBD1|NA|TRBV30
CAWRGQGNSPLHF
TGTGCCTGGAGAGGACAGGGAAATTCACCCCTCCACTTT
>TRBJ1-1|TRBD1|NA|TRBV7-3
CASSRQGGNTEAFF
TGTGCCAGCAGCAGACAGGGGGGGAACACTGAAGCTTTCTTT
>TRBJ1-2|NA|NA|TRBV6-5
CASSYSGGDGYGYTF
TGTGCCAGCAGTTACTCTGGGGGGGATGGCTATGGCTACACCTTC
>TRBJ2-2|TRBD1|NA|TRBV7-7
CASSLMGQAHEELFF
TGTGCCAGCAGCTTAATGGGACAGGCCCACGAGGAGCTGTTTTTT
>TRBJ1-2|NA|NA|TRBV11-2
CASSDSANYGYTF
TGTGCCAGCAGCGATTCAGCTAACTATGGCTACACCTTC
>TRBJ2-2|TRBD2|once|TRBV7-3
CASSLRGATPTGELFF
TGTGCCAGCAGCTTGCGGGGGGCTACCCCCACCGGGGAGCTGTTTTTT
>TRBJ1-2|NA|NA|TRBV21-1
CASSKPDRSNYGYTF
TGTGCCAGCAGCAAACCGGACAGGTCTAACTATGGCTACACCTTC
>TRBJ2-4|NA|once|TRBV9
CASSVTVGTTAKNIQYF
TGTGCCAGCAGCGTGACGGTTGGAACTACGGCCAAAAACATTCAGTACTTC
>TRBJ1-2|TRBD1|NA|TRBV19
CASSRGTGGYGYTF
TGTGCCAGTAGTAGGGGGACAGGCGGCTATGGCTACACCTTC
>TRBJ1-5|NA|NA|TRBV5-5
CASSPGLLGNQPQHF
TGTGCCAGCAGCCCCGGCCTTTTGGGCAATCAGCCCCAGCATTTT
>TRBJ2-1|TRBD2|NA|TRBV15
CATSRDQGLAGWNEQFF
TGTGCCACCAGCAGAGATCAGGGACTAGCGGGGTGGAATGAGCAGTTCTTC